The entry below describes one T cell receptor (beta chain). The source of the sample is a study of T cell responses to AZD1222 COVID-19 vaccine. The germline gives CDR1 SGDLS, CDR2 YYNGEE. Trimming took off 0 bases at V and 4 bases at J, with 10 bases between the two ends. CDR3 size: 15 residues. Method: immunoSEQ multiplex PCR; TCRdb's copy keeps in-frame clones and lacks some. The repertoire holds 100,000 to 120,000 clones, with more than 75% as singletons. The sequenced sample was peripheral blood, obtained on day 0 of AZD1222 vaccination. The sequence came from an adult in good health. The chain joins TRBV9 to TRBJ2-2, with no clear D. The CDR3 nucleotides are TGTGCCAGCAGCGTAGACGGCGCTGTCACCGGGGAGCTGTTTTTT. This translates into CASSVDGAVTGELFF.